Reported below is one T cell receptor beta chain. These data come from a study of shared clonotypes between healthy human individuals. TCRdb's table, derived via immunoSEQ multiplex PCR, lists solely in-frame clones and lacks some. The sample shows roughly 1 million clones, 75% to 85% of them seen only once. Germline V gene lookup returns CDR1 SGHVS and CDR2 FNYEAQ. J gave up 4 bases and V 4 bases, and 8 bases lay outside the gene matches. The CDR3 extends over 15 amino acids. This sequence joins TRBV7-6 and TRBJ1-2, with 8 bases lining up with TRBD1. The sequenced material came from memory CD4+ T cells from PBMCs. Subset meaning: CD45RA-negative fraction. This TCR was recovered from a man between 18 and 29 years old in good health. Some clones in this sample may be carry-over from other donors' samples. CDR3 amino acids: CASSSGQGRGYGYTF. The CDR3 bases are TGTGCCAGCAGCTCAGGACAGGGACGCGGCTATGGCTACACCTTC.